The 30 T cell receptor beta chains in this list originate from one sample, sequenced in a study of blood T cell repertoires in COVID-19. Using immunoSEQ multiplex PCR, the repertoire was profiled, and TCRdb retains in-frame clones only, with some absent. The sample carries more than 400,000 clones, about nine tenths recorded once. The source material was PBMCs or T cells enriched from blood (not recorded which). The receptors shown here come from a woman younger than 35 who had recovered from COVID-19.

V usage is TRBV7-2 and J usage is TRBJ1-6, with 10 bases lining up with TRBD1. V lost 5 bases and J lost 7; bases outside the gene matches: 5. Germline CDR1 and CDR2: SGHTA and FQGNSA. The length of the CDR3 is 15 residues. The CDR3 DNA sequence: TGTGCCAGCAGCGCCGGACAGGGGGACAATTCACCCCTCCACTTT. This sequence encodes CASSAGQGDNSPLHF.

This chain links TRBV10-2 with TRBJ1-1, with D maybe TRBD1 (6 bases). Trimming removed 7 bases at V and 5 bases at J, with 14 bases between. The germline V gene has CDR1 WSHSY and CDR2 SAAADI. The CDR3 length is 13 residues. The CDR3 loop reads CASMDSSRTEAFF. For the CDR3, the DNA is TGCGCCAGCATGGACAGTTCCCGGACTGAAGCTTTCTTT.

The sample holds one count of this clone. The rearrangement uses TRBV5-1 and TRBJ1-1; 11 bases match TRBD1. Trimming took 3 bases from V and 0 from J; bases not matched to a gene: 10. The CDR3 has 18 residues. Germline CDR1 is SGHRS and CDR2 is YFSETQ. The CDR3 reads CASSSKWTGGTMNTEAFF. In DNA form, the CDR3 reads TGCGCCAGCAGCTCGAAATGGACAGGGGGCACCATGAACACTGAAGCTTTCTTT.

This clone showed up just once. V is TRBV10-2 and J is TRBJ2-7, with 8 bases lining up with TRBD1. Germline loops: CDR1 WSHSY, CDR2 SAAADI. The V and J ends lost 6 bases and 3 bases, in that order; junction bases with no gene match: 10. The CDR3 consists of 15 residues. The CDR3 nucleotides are TGCGCCAGCAGCACTATCGGGACAGGAGACTACGAGCAGTACTTC. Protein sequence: CASSTIGTGDYEQYF.

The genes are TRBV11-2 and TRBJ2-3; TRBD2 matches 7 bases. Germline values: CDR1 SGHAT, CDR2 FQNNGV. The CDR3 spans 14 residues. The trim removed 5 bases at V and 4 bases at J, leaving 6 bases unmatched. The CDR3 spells CASSPGLEPDTQYF. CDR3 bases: TGTGCCAGCAGCCCTGGACTAGAACCAGATACGCAGTATTTT. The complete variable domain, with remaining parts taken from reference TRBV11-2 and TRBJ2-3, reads EAGVAQSPRYKIIEKRQSVAFWCNPISGHATLYWYQQILGQGPKLLIQFQNNGVVDDSQLPKDRFSAERLKGVDSTLKIQPAKLEDSAVYLCASSPGLEPDTQYFGPGTRLTVL.

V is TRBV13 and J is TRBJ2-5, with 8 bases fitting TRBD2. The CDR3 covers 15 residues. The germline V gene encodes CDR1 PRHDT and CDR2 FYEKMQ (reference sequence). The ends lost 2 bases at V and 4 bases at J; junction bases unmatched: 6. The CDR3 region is CASSLRGGLGETQYF. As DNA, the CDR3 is TGTGCCAGCAGCTTACGGGGGGGCCTGGGAGAGACCCAGTACTTC.

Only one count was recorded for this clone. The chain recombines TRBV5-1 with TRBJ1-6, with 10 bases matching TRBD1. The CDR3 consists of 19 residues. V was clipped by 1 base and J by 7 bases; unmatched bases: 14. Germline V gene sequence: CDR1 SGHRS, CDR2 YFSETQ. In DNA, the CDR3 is TGCGCCAGCAGCTTGACGGGACAGGGGATTGTTTGGGGGAATTCACCCCTCCACTTT. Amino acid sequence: CASSLTGQGIVWGNSPLHF.

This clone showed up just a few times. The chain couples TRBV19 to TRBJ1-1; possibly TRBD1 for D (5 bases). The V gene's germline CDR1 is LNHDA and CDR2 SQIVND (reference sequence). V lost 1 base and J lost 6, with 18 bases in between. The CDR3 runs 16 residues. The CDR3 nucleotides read TGTGCCAGTAGTATAGGGAGGGTCGGGGGGTACGCTGAAGCTTTCTTT. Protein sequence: CASSIGRVGGYAEAFF.

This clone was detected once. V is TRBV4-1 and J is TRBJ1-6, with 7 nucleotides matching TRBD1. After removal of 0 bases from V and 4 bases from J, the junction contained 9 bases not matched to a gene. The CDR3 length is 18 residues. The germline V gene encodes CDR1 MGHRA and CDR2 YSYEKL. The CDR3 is CASSQEDFRDRYNSPLHF. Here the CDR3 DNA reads TGCGCCAGCAGCCAAGAGGACTTCCGGGACAGATATAATTCACCCCTCCACTTT.

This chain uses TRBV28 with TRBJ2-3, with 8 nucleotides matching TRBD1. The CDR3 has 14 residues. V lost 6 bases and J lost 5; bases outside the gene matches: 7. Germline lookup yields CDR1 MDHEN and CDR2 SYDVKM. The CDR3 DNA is TGTGCCAGCAGCCGCAGGGGGCGCATAGATACGCAGTATTTT. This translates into CASSRRGRIDTQYF.

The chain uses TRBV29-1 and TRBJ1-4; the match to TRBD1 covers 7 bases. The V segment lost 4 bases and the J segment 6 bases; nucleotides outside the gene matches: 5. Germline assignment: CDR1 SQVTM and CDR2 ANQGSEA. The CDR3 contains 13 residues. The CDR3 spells CSVGITGDEKLFF. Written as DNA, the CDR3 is TGCAGCGTTGGTATCACAGGGGATGAAAAACTGTTTTTT.

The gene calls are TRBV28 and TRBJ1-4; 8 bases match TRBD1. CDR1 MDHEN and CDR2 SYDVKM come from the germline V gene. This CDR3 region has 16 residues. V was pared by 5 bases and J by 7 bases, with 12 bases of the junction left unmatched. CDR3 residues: CASSLLQQGEREKLFF. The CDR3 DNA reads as TGTGCCAGCAGTCTACTTCAACAGGGGGAGCGTGAAAAACTGTTTTTT.

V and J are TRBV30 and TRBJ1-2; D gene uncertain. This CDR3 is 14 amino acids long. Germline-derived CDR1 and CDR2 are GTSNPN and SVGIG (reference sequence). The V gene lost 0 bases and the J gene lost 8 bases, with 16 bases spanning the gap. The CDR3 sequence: CAWSVFQVYEGYTF. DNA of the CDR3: TGTGCCTGGAGTGTTTTTCAGGTATATGAAGGCTACACCTTC.

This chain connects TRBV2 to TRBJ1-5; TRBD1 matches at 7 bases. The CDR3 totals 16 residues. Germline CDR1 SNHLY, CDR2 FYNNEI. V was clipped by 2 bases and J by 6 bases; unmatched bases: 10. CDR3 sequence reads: CASSEMPGGSSQPQHF. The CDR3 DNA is TGTGCCAGCAGTGAAATGCCAGGGGGGTCCTCTCAGCCCCAGCATTTT.

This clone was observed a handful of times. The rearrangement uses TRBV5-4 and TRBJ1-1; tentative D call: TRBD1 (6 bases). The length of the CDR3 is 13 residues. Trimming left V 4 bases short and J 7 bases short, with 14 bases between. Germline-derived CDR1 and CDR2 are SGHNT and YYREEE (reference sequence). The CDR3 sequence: CASSRPTGLEAFF. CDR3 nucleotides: TGTGCCAGCAGCCGGCCCACAGGGCTTGAAGCTTTCTTT.

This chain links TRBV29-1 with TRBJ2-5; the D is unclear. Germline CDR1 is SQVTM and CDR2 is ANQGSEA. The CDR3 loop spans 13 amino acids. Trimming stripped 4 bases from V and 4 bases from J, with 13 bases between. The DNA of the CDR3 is TGCAGCGTTGTGAAGGTGGCGGTAGAGACCCAGTACTTC. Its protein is CSVVKVAVETQYF.

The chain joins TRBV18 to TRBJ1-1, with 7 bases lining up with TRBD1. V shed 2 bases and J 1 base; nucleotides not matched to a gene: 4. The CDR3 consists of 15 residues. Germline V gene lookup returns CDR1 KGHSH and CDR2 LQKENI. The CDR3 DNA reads TGTGCCAGCTCACCAAGGGGACAGAGGAACACTGAAGCTTTCTTT. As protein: CASSPRGQRNTEAFF.

CDR3 sequence reads: CASSLGLAGAGEQYF. The CDR3 DNA reads TGCGCCAGCAGCTTGGGGCTAGCGGGGGCGGGGGAGCAGTACTTC. J is TRBJ2-7 and V is TRBV5-1; 10 bases line up with TRBD2. CDR1 and CDR2 (germline): SGHRS, YFSETQ. This CDR3 has 15 residues. The ends lost 0 bases at V and 7 bases at J; junction bases unmatched: 7. The complete variable domain, with remaining parts taken from reference TRBV5-1 and TRBJ2-7, reads KAGVTQTPRYLIKTRGQQVTLSCSPISGHRSVSWYQQTPGQGLQFLFEYFSETQRNKGNFPGRFSGRQFSNSRSEMNVSTLELGDSALYLCASSLGLAGAGEQYFGPGTRLTVT.

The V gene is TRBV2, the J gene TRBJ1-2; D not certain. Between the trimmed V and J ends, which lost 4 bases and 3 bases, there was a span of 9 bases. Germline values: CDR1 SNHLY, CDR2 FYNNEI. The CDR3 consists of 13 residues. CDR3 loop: CASSVGTDYGYTF. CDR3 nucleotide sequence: TGTGCCAGCAGTGTAGGCACAGACTATGGCTACACCTTC. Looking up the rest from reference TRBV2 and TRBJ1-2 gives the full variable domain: EPEVTQTPSHQVTQMGQEVILRCVPISNHLYFYWYRQILGQKVEFLVSFYNNEISEKSEIFDDQFSVERPDGSNFTLKIRSTKLEDSAMYFCASSVGTDYGYTFGSGTRLTVV.

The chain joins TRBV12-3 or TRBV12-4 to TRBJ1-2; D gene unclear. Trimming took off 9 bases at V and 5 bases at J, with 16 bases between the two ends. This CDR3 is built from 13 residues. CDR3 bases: TGTGCCAGTTCGCGCGGAGGCATGTATGGCTACACCTTC. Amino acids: CASSRGGMYGYTF.

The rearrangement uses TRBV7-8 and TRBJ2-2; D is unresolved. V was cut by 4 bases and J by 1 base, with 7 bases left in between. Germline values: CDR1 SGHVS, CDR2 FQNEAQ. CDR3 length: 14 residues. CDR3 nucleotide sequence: TGTGCCAGCAGCTCTGTCGGGAACACCGGGGAGCTGTTTTTT. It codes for CASSSVGNTGELFF.

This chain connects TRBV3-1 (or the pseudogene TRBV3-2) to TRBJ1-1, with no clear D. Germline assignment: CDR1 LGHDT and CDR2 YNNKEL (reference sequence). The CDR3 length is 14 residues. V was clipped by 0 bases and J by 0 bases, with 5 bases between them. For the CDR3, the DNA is TGTGCCAGCAGCCAAGACAGGCTGAACACTGAAGCTTTCTTT. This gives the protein CASSQDRLNTEAFF.

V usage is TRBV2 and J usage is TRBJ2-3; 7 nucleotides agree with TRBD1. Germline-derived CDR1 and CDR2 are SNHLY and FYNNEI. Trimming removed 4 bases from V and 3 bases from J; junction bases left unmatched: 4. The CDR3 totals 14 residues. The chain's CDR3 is CASSGQGMTDTQYF. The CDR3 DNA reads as TGTGCCAGCAGTGGACAGGGAATGACAGATACGCAGTATTTT.

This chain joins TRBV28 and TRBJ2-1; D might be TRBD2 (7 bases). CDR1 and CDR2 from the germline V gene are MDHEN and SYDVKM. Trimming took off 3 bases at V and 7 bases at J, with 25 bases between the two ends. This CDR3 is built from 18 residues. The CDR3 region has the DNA TGTGCCAGCAGTTTTATTGGTTTGGGGGGGCCTGAGGAAAATGAGCAGTTCTTC. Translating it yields CASSFIGLGGPEENEQFF.

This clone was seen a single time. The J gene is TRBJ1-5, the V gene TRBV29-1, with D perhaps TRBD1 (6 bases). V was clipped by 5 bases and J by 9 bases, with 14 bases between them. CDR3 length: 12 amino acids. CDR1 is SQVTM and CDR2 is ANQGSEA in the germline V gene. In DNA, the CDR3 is TGCAGCGTTTCATCTACACAGGGGCCCCAGCATTTT. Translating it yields CSVSSTQGPQHF.

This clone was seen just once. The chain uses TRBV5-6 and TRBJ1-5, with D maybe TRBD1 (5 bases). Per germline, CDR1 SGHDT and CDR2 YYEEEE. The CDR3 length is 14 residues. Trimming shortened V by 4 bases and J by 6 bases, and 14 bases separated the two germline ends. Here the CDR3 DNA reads TGTGCCAGCAGCCCTCGCGAAGGGGCTCAGCCCCAGCATTTT. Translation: CASSPREGAQPQHF.

CDR3 DNA: TGTGCCAGCAGTTTACAGGCTACGAACACTGAAGCTTTCTTT. Amino acid sequence: CASSLQATNTEAFF. This chain links TRBV28 with TRBJ1-1, with no clear D. The germline V and J ends were trimmed by 2 bases and 1 base, with 8 bases remaining between them. The germline CDR1 and CDR2 sequences are MDHEN and SYDVKM. The CDR3 runs to 14 residues.

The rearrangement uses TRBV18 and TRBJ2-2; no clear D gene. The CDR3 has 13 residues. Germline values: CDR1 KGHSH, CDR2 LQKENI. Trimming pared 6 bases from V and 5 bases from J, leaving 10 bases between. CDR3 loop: CASSPAATGELFF. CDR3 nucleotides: TGTGCCAGCTCCCCCGCGGCAACCGGGGAGCTGTTTTTT.

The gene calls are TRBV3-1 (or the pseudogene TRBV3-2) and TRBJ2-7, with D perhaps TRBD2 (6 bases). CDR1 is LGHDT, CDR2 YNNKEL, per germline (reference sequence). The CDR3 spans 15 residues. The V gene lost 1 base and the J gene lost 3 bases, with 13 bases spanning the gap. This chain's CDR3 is CASSQGDGGGYEQYF. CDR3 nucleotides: TGTGCCAGCAGCCAAGGTGACGGGGGAGGCTACGAGCAGTACTTC.

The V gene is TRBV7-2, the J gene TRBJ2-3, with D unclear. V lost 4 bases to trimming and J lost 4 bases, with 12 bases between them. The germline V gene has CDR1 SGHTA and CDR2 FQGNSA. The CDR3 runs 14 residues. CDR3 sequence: CASSSLRGPDTQYF. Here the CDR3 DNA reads TGTGCCAGCAGCTCCCTGCGAGGCCCAGATACGCAGTATTTT.